This paragraph covers one TCR beta chain sequence. This clonotype came up many times. What this receptor recognizes is not known. Base quality data are lacking; no much larger clone is found one base away. This record belongs to a study of neurological immune-mediated disorders (dated by TCRdb to about 2019). About the investigation overall: Among the roughly 34 multiple sclerosis patients, about 31 had relapsing-remitting MS and 3 had secondary progressive MS. Using UMI-based sequencing, the study compared peripheral blood TCR-beta repertoires from patients with HTLV-I-associated myelopathy (HAM/TSP), patients with multiple sclerosis, and healthy controls. The approximately 110 TCR-beta libraries included longitudinal samples, technical triplicates and paired sorted CD4+ and CD8+ T-cell subsets alongside PBMC samples. The cohort comprised 60 to 75 subjects: about 15 HAM/TSP patients, some 34 multiple sclerosis patients and around 20 healthy controls.

Findings and caveats that apply to the study as a whole: The highest TCR clonal expansion was observed in HAM/TSP patients, whereas the lowest was observed in MS patients, even when compared with healthy controls. In phylogenetic analysis, the repertoires of 18 of 34 MS patients grouped into a cluster of related CDR3 sequences, which suggests a possible signature at the repertoire level. The MS cluster showed no association with clinical or MRI features, and the authors stated that larger cohorts are needed. No identical CDR3 amino acid sequences were found to be shared among expanded clones across subjects, suggesting that TCR-beta repertoires were private in all groups.

cDNA was synthesized by template-switch 5'RACE using a primer carrying a 10-nucleotide random unique molecular identifier by which each TCR transcript was tagged. Every sequencing run covered 15-18 subjects and yielded more than 180 million TCR-beta sequences. The RNeasy kit was used for extraction of total RNA. The KAPA Real-time Library Amplification kit was used to amplify TCR-beta VDJ regions with primers for the TCR constant region and the 5'RACE anchor. A first PCR added sample indexes and Illumina adaptors, after which a second PCR increased the library yield. After Ampure bead purification, the roughly 650 bp TCR product was size-selected on a 2% E-gel SizeSelection system. Before pooling, library quality was assessed on a Bioanalyzer, concentration was determined with Qubit, and library quantification was performed with the Kapa Library Quantification kit. Libraries were sequenced paired-end 2 x 150 bp on an Illumina HiSeq 2500. To increase sequence diversity, about 25-31% phiX was spiked into each library pool. As for the original processing: Quality-filtered reads were processed with the UMI-based MiGEC pipeline, which removed over 75% of raw TCR sequences during error correction. IMGT germline references were used for aligning VDJ genes, and each clonotype was defined as a unique CDR3 amino acid sequence together with its V-J genes. Clonal expansion, Shannon diversity and CDR3 relatedness were evaluated with VDJtools (CalcPairwiseDistances, ClusterSamples), while phylogenetic trees were built in CLCbio workbench. Clones with at least 8 unique UMIs were defined as expanded, with this threshold being based on coefficient-of-variation modelling across technical triplicates. TCRdb reprocessing: public reads trimmed at Q25 with fastp, clones called with MiXCR, in-frame beta chains kept. Each entry is one CDR3 protein sequence, shown with its most common DNA and genes. These V and J calls derive from TCRdb rather than the authors' analysis. The sample profile shows around 130,000 distinct CDR3 sequences; 3% to 3.5% of them were found once. 1.3% of the sample comes from the top ten.

There are 12 amino acids in the CDR3, from cysteine to phenylalanine inclusive. The read is trimmed to its CDR3 DNA, 36 bases read in frame from base 1. Germline trimming: 5 bases from V, 13 bases from J; junction bases outside gene matches: 6. For the unsorted PBMC libraries, 2 million PBMCs were stored in RNAlater at -80 degrees C until RNA extraction and were used to generate the libraries. The multiple sclerosis patients were enrolled in a US clinical protocol that used magnetic resonance imaging to evaluate disease progression. Peripheral blood underwent Ficoll-Hypaque density gradient centrifugation to isolate PBMCs, which were then cryopreserved in liquid nitrogen.

The receptor was isolated from a woman aged 25 to 39 with multiple sclerosis. The specimen sequenced was PBMCs. The chain joins TRBV12-3 or TRBV12-4 to TRBJ2-1; the junction holds 9 bases that match TRBD2. The CDR3 protein: CASSPRGGSQFF. The DNA sequence reads TGTGCCAGCAGTCCGCGGGGGGGGTCCCAGTTCTTC.